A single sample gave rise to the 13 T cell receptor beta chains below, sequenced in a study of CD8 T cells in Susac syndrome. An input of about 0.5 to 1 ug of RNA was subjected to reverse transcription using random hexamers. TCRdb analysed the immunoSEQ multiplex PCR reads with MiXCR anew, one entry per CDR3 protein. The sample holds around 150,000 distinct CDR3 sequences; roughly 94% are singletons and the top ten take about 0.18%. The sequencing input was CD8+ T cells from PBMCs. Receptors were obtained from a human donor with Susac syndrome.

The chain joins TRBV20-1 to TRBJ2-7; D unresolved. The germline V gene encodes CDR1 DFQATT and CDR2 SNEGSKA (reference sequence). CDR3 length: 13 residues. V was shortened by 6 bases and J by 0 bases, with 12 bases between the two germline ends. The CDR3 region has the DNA TGCAGTGCGATCAGACCGGACTCCTACGAGCAGTACTTC. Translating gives CSAIRPDSYEQYF.

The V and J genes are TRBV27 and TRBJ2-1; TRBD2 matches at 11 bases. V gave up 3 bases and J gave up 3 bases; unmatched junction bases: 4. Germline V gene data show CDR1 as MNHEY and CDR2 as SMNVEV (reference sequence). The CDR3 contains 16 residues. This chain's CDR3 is CASSFSGLAVYNEQFF. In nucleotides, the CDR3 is TGTGCCAGCAGTTTCTCGGGACTAGCGGTCTACAATGAGCAGTTCTTC.

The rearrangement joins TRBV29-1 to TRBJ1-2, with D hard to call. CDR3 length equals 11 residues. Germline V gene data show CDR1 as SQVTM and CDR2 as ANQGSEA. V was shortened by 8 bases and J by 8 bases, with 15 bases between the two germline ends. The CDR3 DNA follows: TGCAGCTTCCCGAGTCGAGGAGGCTACACCTTC. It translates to CSFPSRGGYTF.

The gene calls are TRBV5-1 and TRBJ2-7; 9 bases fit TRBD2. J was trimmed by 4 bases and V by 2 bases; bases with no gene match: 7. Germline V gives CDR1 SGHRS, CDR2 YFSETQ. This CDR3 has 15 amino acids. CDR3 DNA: TGCGCCAGCAGCTTTACTAGCGGGTCTAATTACGAGCAGTACTTC. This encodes CASSFTSGSNYEQYF.

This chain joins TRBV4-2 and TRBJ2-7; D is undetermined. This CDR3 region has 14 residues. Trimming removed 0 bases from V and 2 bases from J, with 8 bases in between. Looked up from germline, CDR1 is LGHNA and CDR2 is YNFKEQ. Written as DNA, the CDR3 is TGTGCCAGCAGCCAAGATACTCACCCCTACGAGCAGTACTTC. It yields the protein CASSQDTHPYEQYF.

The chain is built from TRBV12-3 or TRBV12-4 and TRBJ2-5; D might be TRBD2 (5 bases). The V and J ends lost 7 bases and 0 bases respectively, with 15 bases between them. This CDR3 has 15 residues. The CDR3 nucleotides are TGTGCCAGCAACCCGACTACCATGGACCAAGAGACCCAGTACTTC. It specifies CASNPTTMDQETQYF.

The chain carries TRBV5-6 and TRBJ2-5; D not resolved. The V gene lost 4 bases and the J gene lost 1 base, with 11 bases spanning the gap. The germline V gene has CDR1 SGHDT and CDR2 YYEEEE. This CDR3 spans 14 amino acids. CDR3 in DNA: TGTGCCAGCAGCACCGGACGGACCCAAGAGACCCAGTACTTC. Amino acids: CASSTGRTQETQYF.

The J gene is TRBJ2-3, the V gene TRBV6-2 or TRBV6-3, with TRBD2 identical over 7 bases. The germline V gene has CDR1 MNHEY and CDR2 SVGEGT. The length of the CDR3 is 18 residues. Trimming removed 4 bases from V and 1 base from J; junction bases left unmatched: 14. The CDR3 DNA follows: TGTGCCAGCAGTTTCACGATGGCTAGCGGAGACGGCACAGATACGCAGTATTTT. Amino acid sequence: CASSFTMASGDGTDTQYF.

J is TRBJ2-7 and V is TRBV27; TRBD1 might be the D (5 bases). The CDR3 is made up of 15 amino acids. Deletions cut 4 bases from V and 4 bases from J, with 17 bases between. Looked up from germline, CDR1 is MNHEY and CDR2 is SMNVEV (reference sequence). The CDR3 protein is CASSSGRVIPYEQYF. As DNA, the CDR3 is TGTGCCAGCAGTTCGGGCAGGGTGATACCTTACGAGCAGTACTTC.

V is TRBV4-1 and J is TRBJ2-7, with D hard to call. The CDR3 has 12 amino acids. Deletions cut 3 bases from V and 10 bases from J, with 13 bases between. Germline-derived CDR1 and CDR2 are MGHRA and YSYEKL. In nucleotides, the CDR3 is TGCGCCAGCAGCCAGGGCCTCTCCGAACAGTACTTC. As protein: CASSQGLSEQYF.

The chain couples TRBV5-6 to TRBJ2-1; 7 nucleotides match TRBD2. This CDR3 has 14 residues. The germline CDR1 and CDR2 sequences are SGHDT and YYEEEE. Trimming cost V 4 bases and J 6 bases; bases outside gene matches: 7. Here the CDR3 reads CASSSGTLSNEQFF. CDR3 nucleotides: TGTGCCAGCAGCAGCGGGACCCTGTCCAATGAGCAGTTCTTC.

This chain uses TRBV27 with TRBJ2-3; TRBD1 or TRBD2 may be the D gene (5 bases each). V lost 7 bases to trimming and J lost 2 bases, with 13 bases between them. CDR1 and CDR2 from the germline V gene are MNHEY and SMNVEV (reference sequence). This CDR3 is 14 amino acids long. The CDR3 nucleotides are TGTGCCAGCATCCCGCAGGGAGACACAGATACGCAGTATTTT. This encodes CASIPQGDTDTQYF.

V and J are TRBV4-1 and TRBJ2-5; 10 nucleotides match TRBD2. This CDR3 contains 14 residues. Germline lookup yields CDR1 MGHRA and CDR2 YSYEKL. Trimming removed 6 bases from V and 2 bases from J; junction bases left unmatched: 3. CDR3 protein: CASSQLAGQETQYF. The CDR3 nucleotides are TGCGCCAGCAGTCAACTAGCGGGGCAAGAGACCCAGTACTTC.